The T cell receptor (beta chain) described here comes from a study of blood T cell repertoires in COVID-19. This CDR3 is built from 16 residues. CDR1 and CDR2 (germline): SGDLS, YYNGEE. V dropped 1 base and J dropped 2; count of bases not matched to a gene: 5. Libraries were prepared by immunoSEQ multiplex PCR; TCRdb keeps only in-frame clonotypes and omits some of them. The sample carries around 250,000 clones, 70% to 90% recorded once. Participants' reported clinical history set cohort assignment. J is TRBJ2-2 and V is TRBV9; TRBD1 matches at 7 bases. This sequence originates from a woman in her forties or fifties who had recovered from COVID-19. The specimen sequenced was PBMCs or T cells enriched from blood (not recorded which). The CDR3 reads CASSVRAGGNTGELFF. The DNA of the CDR3 is TGTGCCAGCAGCGTAAGGGCAGGGGGTAACACCGGGGAGCTGTTTTTT.